The subject of this entry is one TCR beta chain. No cognate antigen has been identified for it. No much larger clone is present one base from it, and per-base qualities are unavailable. These data come from a study of T-cell memory formation after mild COVID-19 (dated by TCRdb to 2020 to 2023). For the wider study: Most TCR sequence clusters were specific to one of the two donors. Longitudinal TCRalpha and TCRbeta repertoire sequencing tracked T-cell clones expanding and contracting after mild COVID-19 in two donors. Two young, previously healthy adult volunteers, one female and one male, were included in the cohort. What the authors observed across the whole study: Contracting CD4+ clones were found mainly in CM and EM memory subsets, while CD8+ clones were enriched in EMRA. The detection of some responding clones in pre-infection memory suggests that pre-existing cross-reactive memory T cells joined the SARS-CoV-2 response. The second-wave clones that peaked on day 37 were not confirmed to be SARS-CoV-2 specific. Only a couple of mild cases were covered by the study, and larger cohorts that include severe cases with pre-infection samples were considered necessary. Clones that contracted from day 15 to 85 showed balanced CD4/CD8 phenotypes, whereas a second wave of clones that expanded from day 15 to 37 leaned towards CD4+.

Ficoll-Paque density gradient centrifugation was the method used to isolate PBMCs. Sequenced on an Illumina NovaSeq 6000. cDNA libraries for TCRalpha and TCRbeta were prepared by 5'RACE using constant-segment primers, with sample barcodes and unique molecular identifiers added. Trizol reagent was used to extract RNA from every sample. Amplification of the libraries took two PCR steps, and the second step added a second sample barcode plus Illumina TruSeq adapters. Libraries were sequenced on an Illumina NovaSeq with 2 x 150 bp paired-end reads. From the authors' description of their analysis: Demultiplexing of reads and collapsing into UMI-guided consensus sequences were performed with migec v1.2.7. Using mixcr v2.1.11, UMI consensuses were aligned to TRA and TRB V and J templates and then assembled into clonotypes. A clonotype was counted as expanded or contracted only if both edgeR and NoisET called the change significant, with noise models trained on biological replicates. edgeR calls used a false discovery rate-adjusted p below 0.01 and a log2 fold-change threshold of 1. As an exploratory analysis of dynamics, PCA with hierarchical clustering was applied to max-normalized trajectories of the 1000 most abundant clonotypes. Each responding clone was given a CD4 or CD8 phenotype based on the CD4+ and CD8+ repertoires, which had been sequenced separately. TCRdb reworked the public reads: Q25 trimming with fastp, MiXCR clone assembly, productive beta chains retained. Identical CDR3 protein sequences are pooled into one entry, listed with their most common genes and DNA. The V and J calls shown here were made by TCRdb, not taken from the authors' results. The sample table contains 470,000 or so distinct CDR3 sequences; only one count was recorded for roughly 18% of them. In total, the top ten clones hold around 12% of the sample.

CDR1 and CDR2, looked up from the germline V gene, are SGHDT and YYEEEE. Relative to germline, V is 1 base shorter and J is 2 bases shorter, with 12 bases between their ends. Taken from cysteine to phenylalanine, the CDR3 has 15 residues. The sequence is cut down to CDR3 DNA, 45 bases in frame from base 1. The chain couples TRBV5-6 to TRBJ2-5; possibly the D gene is TRBD2, per 6 matching bases. This sequence was found in an adult woman who had mild COVID-19 (a few samples of this study predate the infection). The sample titles of this study are shuffled in the database, so cell type and time point are left out; the donor was told from shared clones. The sequencing sample was made of PBMCs or a T cell subset sorted from them (not recorded which). Here is the DNA: TGTGCCAGCAGCTTGATCGGGACTGATCAAGAGACCCAGTACTTC. Protein translation: CASSLIGTDQETQYF.